The following is a TCR beta chain sequence with its context. Its antigen is as yet unknown. An end of the junction differs from the germline gene, which may be a read error. The tissue used was unsorted bulk material of roughly 17-33 mg. RNA and DNA were co-extracted from it with the AllPrep DNA/RNA mini kit. Surgical resection was the treatment these patients received for primary liver carcinoma. This sample was included in a study of tumor-infiltrating lymphocytes in primary liver carcinoma. Study details: Tumor lesions were T1-T3 N0M0 and spanned roughly 4 to 10 cm.

A constant-region primer served to make TCR beta cDNA from about 0.5 ug total RNA. Generation of the TCR beta libraries relied on three nested multiplex PCR rounds using slightly modified ARM-PCR. A C-beta reverse primer was combined with TRBV1-TRBV30 forward primers in the first two PCR rounds, and each round had approximately 9 cycles. TCRdb fed the multiplex PCR reads into MiXCR, producing one record per CDR3 protein. The table records about 200,000 distinct CDR3 sequences, around 81% of them present only once. Findings of the study overall: Against blood, tumors held a significantly higher top-250-clone fraction (p = 0.039).

This CDR3 has 17 residues. Germline V lookup: CDR1 SGHRS, CDR2 YFSETQ. This TCR was recovered from a man in his forties with primary liver carcinoma and hepatitis B virus infection. The chain combines TRBV5-1 with TRBJ2-3; 8 bases are shared with TRBD1. Sample: tumor tissue from primary liver carcinoma. CDR3 sequence (DNA): TGCGCCAGCAACTTGATTGGGGACAGGAGCCCCACAGGTACGCAGTATTTT. It encodes CASNLIGDRSPTGTQYF.